This T cell receptor beta chain was recorded in a study of cytomegalovirus exposure and HLA in healthy donors. Researchers ran the PCR with 60 Vbeta and 13 Jbeta primers. The assay was immunoSEQ multiplex PCR, and TCRdb's table has in-frame clones only and misses some. Among 80,000 to 100,000 clones listed, less than 80% were seen once. The V gene's germline CDR1 is MDHEN and CDR2 SYDVKM. The V end was cut by 7 bases, the J end by 4 bases, with 13 bases between. The CDR3 runs to 13 residues. This clone is a singleton in its sample. Sequences were obtained from PBMCs. The origin of this receptor is a woman between 35 and 50 years old in good health and CMV-seropositive. V is TRBV28 and J is TRBJ1-2, with D perhaps matching TRBD1 (6 bases). CDR3 protein: CASNRGGIYGYTF. In nucleotides, the CDR3 is TGTGCCAGCAATAGGGGGGGGATCTATGGCTACACCTTC.